This TCR beta chain derives from a study of blood T cell repertoires in COVID-19. TCRdb's table, derived via immunoSEQ multiplex PCR, lists solely in-frame clones and lacks some. The data hold 350,000 to 450,000 clones, with approximately 89% observed a single time. The sequenced sample was peripheral blood. The sequence was collected from a woman aged 40 to 50 with COVID-19, enrolled during active disease.

This chain's CDR3 is CASSWSVPNSPLHF. Written as DNA, the CDR3 is TGTGCCAGCAGTTGGAGCGTACCAAATTCACCCCTCCACTTT. This rearrangement joins TRBV27 to TRBJ1-6; no clear D gene. This CDR3 is built from 14 residues. CDR1 is MNHEY, CDR2 SMNVEV, per germline (reference sequence). Trimming removed 4 bases from V and 7 bases from J, with 11 bases in between.